Below are 27 T cell receptor beta chains sequenced from a single sample in a study of shared clonotypes between healthy human individuals. Generated by immunoSEQ multiplex PCR, the TCRdb table keeps only in-frame clones and is missing some. The data contain about 2 million clones, just under 95% of them singletons. It was CD45RO-negative cells, positively selected for CCR7, that made up naive CD8 cells, with terminally differentiated effector memory CD45RA+ cells excluded. Sequencing used naive CD8+ T cells sorted from blood. The receptor source for this set is a man younger than 35 in good health.

This clone is a singleton in its sample. The rearrangement links TRBV5-1 to TRBJ1-1; D is possibly TRBD1 (6 bases). Germline loops: CDR1 SGHRS, CDR2 YFSETQ. Trimming cost V 0 bases and J 6 bases, with 12 bases left between them. There are 14 residues in the CDR3. CDR3 DNA sequence: TGCGCCAGCAGCTTGGCCAGGGGACGGTCTGAAGCTTTCTTT. It yields the protein CASSLARGRSEAFF.

The V call is TRBV5-3, the J call TRBJ1-1, with a tentative D call TRBD1 (6 bases). TRBV5-3 is filed as an ORF, its function uncertain. Trimming pared 1 base from V and 1 base from J, leaving 14 bases between. CDR3 size: 16 residues. The CDR3 bases are TGTGCCAGAAGCTTGCTGGGGGCCGAGAGGAACACTGAAGCTTTCTTT. Its translation: CARSLLGAERNTEAFF.

The rearrangement links TRBV2 to TRBJ2-7; D is ambiguous. The CDR3 has 13 residues. Trimming left V 3 bases short and J 4 bases short, with 10 bases between. Germline-derived CDR1 and CDR2 are SNHLY and FYNNEI. This chain's CDR3 is CASSDDGRYEQYF. CDR3 in DNA: TGTGCCAGCAGTGACGACGGTCGGTACGAGCAGTACTTC.

The chain uses TRBV25-1 and TRBJ2-1; D gene unclear. This CDR3 region has 11 residues. Trimming removed 2 bases at V and 15 bases at J, with 11 bases between. Germline V gives CDR1 MGHDK, CDR2 SYGVNS. CDR3 in amino acids: CASSEGPFRFF. CDR3 sequence (DNA): TGTGCCAGCAGTGAAGGGCCATTCCGGTTCTTC.

This rearrangement joins TRBV11-2 to TRBJ1-6, with a tentative D call TRBD1 (5 bases). V lost 3 bases to trimming and J lost 10 bases, with 13 bases between them. Germline V gives CDR1 SGHAT, CDR2 FQNNGV. This CDR3 spans 14 amino acids. CDR3 protein: CASSFGQGKSPLHF. The CDR3 DNA reads TGTGCCAGCAGCTTTGGTCAGGGTAAATCACCCCTCCACTTT.

The rearrangement uses TRBV7-9 and TRBJ1-4, with 9 bases lining up with TRBD1. This CDR3 has 15 amino acids. After removal of 5 bases from V and 7 bases from J, the junction contained 8 bases not matched to a gene. Per the germline V gene, CDR1 is SEHNR and CDR2 is FQNEAQ (reference sequence). The CDR3 sequence is CASSAPGQGGEKLFF. DNA for the CDR3: TGTGCCAGCAGCGCACCGGGACAGGGCGGTGAAAAACTGTTTTTT. Looking up the rest from reference TRBV7-9 and TRBJ1-4 gives the full variable domain: DTGVSQNPRHKITKRGQNVTFRCDPISEHNRLYWYRQTLGQGPEFLTYFQNEAQLEKSRLLSDRFSAERPKGSFSTLEIQRTEQGDSAMYLCASSAPGQGGEKLFFGSGTQLSVL.

V and J are TRBV6-1 and TRBJ1-1, with D possibly matching TRBD1 (5 bases). V was trimmed by 1 base and J by 0 bases, leaving 9 bases between them. Germline CDR1 is MNHNS and CDR2 is SASEGT. CDR3 length equals 15 residues. CDR3 bases: TGTGCCAGCAGTGAAGTTTGGGGGATGAACACTGAAGCTTTCTTT. Amino acid sequence: CASSEVWGMNTEAFF.

The chain combines TRBV10-3 with TRBJ2-5, with 8 bases fitting TRBD1. The CDR3 covers 12 residues. CDR1 and CDR2 from the germline V gene are ENHRY and SYGVKD. V trimming: 10 bases; J trimming: 5 bases; junction bases outside the gene matches: 6. This CDR3 is CATTGGWETQYF. Written as DNA, the CDR3 is TGTGCCACAACAGGGGGATGGGAGACCCAGTACTTC.

The chain links TRBV5-1 to TRBJ1-1; D call uncertain. Germline V CDR1 and CDR2: SGHRS, YFSETQ. This CDR3 spans 13 amino acids. The V gene lost 5 bases and the J gene lost 7 bases, with 15 bases spanning the gap. The CDR3 reads CASSQTDGIEAFF. The CDR3 DNA sequence: TGCGCCAGCAGTCAAACGGATGGTATTGAAGCTTTCTTT.

The J gene is TRBJ2-3, the V gene TRBV7-3; 12 nucleotides align to TRBD2. Germline values: CDR1 SGHTA, CDR2 FQGTGA. This CDR3 is 16 amino acids long. With 3 bases clipped from V and 0 bases from J, the junction kept 1 base outside the gene matches. For the CDR3, the DNA is TGTGCCAGCAGCTTCGGACTAGCGGGGAGCACAGATACGCAGTATTTT. Protein product: CASSFGLAGSTDTQYF.

This chain connects TRBV10-1 to TRBJ2-3; 7 nucleotides match TRBD1. Germline V lookup: CDR1 WNHNN, CDR2 SYGVQD (reference sequence). This CDR3 is 14 amino acids long. Losses at the gene ends were 7 bases for V and 1 base for J; bases not matched to a gene: 5. In DNA form, the CDR3 reads TGCGCCAGCACCTCCGGACAGGGCACAGATACGCAGTATTTT. Its protein is CASTSGQGTDTQYF.

V and J are TRBV4-2 and TRBJ2-7; possibly TRBD2 for D (5 bases). The ends were cut back, 0 bases at V and 4 bases at J, with 13 bases in the middle. Looked up from germline, CDR1 is LGHNA and CDR2 is YNFKEQ. The CDR3 covers 15 residues. CDR3 in DNA: TGTGCCAGCAGCCAAGAAGAACTAGATTCATACGAGCAGTACTTC. Translating gives CASSQEELDSYEQYF.

The rearrangement uses TRBV21-1 and TRBJ2-1; the table's D call, TRBD1, has no DNA check behind it. TRBV21-1 is annotated as a pseudogene. The CDR3 is made up of 13 amino acids. The CDR3 DNA is TGTGCCAGCAGCACCCAGGGGCCAGGTGAGCAGTTCTTC. This gives the protein CASSTQGPGEQFF.

The V gene is TRBV4-1, the J gene TRBJ1-2, with D possibly TRBD1 on 6 matching bases. V was clipped by 3 bases and J by 0 bases, with 8 bases between them. Looked up from germline, CDR1 is MGHRA and CDR2 is YSYEKL. The CDR3 totals 14 residues. The CDR3 protein is CASSHGQTNYGYTF. The CDR3 bases are TGCGCCAGCAGCCATGGACAGACTAACTATGGCTACACCTTC.

The chain recombines TRBV9 with TRBJ2-1; TRBD2 matches 10 bases. CDR1 is SGDLS, CDR2 YYNGEE, per germline. CDR3 size: 15 residues. After removal of 7 bases from V and 5 bases from J, the junction contained 9 bases not matched to a gene. The CDR3 here is CASGPTSGWNNEQFF. The DNA of the CDR3 is TGTGCCAGCGGTCCGACTAGCGGGTGGAACAATGAGCAGTTCTTC.

The CDR3 DNA reads as TGTGCCAGCAGCCAAGTGGGTAGGGGAGACGAGCAGTACTTC. Its protein product is CASSQVGRGDEQYF. This chain connects TRBV4-2 to TRBJ2-7; perhaps D is TRBD1 or TRBD2 (5 bases each). CDR1 LGHNA and CDR2 YNFKEQ come from the germline V gene. V was shortened by 1 base and J by 5 bases, with 12 bases between the two germline ends. The CDR3 loop spans 14 amino acids.

V and J are TRBV28 and TRBJ1-2; D perhaps matches TRBD1 (6 bases). The V and J ends lost 2 bases and 0 bases respectively, with 16 bases between them. Germline V lookup: CDR1 MDHEN, CDR2 SYDVKM. This CDR3 comprises 17 residues. Here the CDR3 reads CASSLPAWTESNYGYTF. The CDR3 DNA sequence: TGTGCCAGCAGTTTACCAGCTTGGACAGAGTCTAACTATGGCTACACCTTC.

The genes are TRBV19 and TRBJ2-3; 11 nucleotides line up with TRBD2. Germline V CDR1 and CDR2: LNHDA, SQIVND (reference sequence). With 5 bases clipped from V and 4 bases from J, the junction kept 8 bases outside the gene matches. There are 16 residues in the CDR3. CDR3 residues: CASSPLAGGWADTQYF. The CDR3 DNA is TGTGCCAGTAGTCCTCTAGCGGGAGGATGGGCAGATACGCAGTATTTT.

The chain carries TRBV6-5 and TRBJ1-2, with 7 bases fitting TRBD1. The CDR3 is 13 residues long. Per the germline V gene, CDR1 is MNHEY and CDR2 is SVGAGI. The V segment lost 5 bases and the J segment 4 bases; nucleotides outside the gene matches: 4. CDR3 amino acids: CASSQTGVYGYTF. In DNA form, the CDR3 reads TGTGCCAGCAGTCAAACAGGGGTCTATGGCTACACCTTC.

The V and J genes are TRBV5-6 and TRBJ2-1, with D uncertain. Germline V gene sequence: CDR1 SGHDT, CDR2 YYEEEE. Trimming shortened V by 3 bases and J by 6 bases, and 19 bases separated the two germline ends. This CDR3 is built from 16 residues. The CDR3 bases are TGTGCCAGCAGCTCCCCCTGGTTGGAAACTCTCAATGAGCAGTTCTTC. It yields the protein CASSSPWLETLNEQFF.

This clone was counted a single time. The V call is TRBV10-3, the J call TRBJ2-1, with 7 positions matching TRBD2. The CDR3 spans 18 residues. CDR1 is ENHRY, CDR2 SYGVKD, per germline. V was clipped by 3 bases and J by 4 bases; unmatched bases: 15. The CDR3 region has the DNA TGTGCCATCAGTGAAGGGCCCACTAGCGTTTCCCTTTACAATGAGCAGTTCTTC. Its protein product is CAISEGPTSVSLYNEQFF.

This sequence joins TRBV25-1 and TRBJ2-5; 10 nucleotides line up with TRBD2. The assigned J gene may be wrong: the sequence end matches TRBJ2-7 better. CDR3 length equals 15 residues. The germline CDR1 and CDR2 sequences are MGHDK and SYGVNS. The CDR3 DNA is TGTGCCAGCAGTGGGCCGGGACTAGCGCGCTACGAGCAGTACTTC. It codes for CASSGPGLARYEQYF.

The chain carries TRBV6-6 and TRBJ2-1; possible D gene TRBD2, 6 bases. The germline V gene encodes CDR1 MNHNY and CDR2 SVGAGI (reference sequence). Trimming pared 2 bases from V and 6 bases from J, leaving 17 bases between. This CDR3 has 16 residues. The CDR3 region is CASSYNDPREGNEQFF. The CDR3 nucleotides are TGTGCCAGCAGTTACAACGACCCGCGGGAAGGCAATGAGCAGTTCTTC.

This clone appeared a single time. CDR3 region: CASSPPRLGRVDTGELFF. The CDR3 DNA reads TGTGCCAGCAGCCCCCCACGACTTGGGAGGGTAGACACCGGGGAGCTGTTTTTT. The chain has TRBV7-9 and TRBJ2-2; TRBD2 matches 7 bases. V was clipped by 5 bases and J by 3 bases; unmatched bases: 15. This CDR3 region has 18 residues. Germline assignment: CDR1 SEHNR and CDR2 FQNEAQ (reference sequence).

This clone was detected only once. The chain is built from TRBV27 and TRBJ2-2, with D perhaps matching TRBD2 (7 bases). CDR1 is MNHEY and CDR2 is SMNVEV in the germline V gene (reference sequence). Trimming took 3 bases from V and 4 from J, leaving 18 bases between them. This CDR3 comprises 17 residues. The CDR3 loop reads CASSLIGGPVGTGELFF. For the CDR3, the DNA is TGTGCCAGCAGTTTGATCGGGGGGCCCGTGGGCACCGGGGAGCTGTTTTTT.

The chain uses TRBV27 and TRBJ1-1; D gene uncertain. The germline CDR1 and CDR2 sequences are MNHEY and SMNVEV (reference sequence). Trimming took off 8 bases at V and 7 bases at J, with 14 bases between the two ends. CDR3 length: 12 amino acids. This CDR3 is CASADRGDEAFF. The CDR3 DNA reads TGTGCCAGCGCAGACCGAGGAGATGAAGCTTTCTTT.

The rearrangement links TRBV7-9 to TRBJ2-3; 7 bases line up with TRBD1. In germline, CDR1 is SEHNR, CDR2 FQNEAQ (reference sequence). The CDR3 is 15 residues long. Trimming took 4 bases from V and 6 from J; bases not matched to a gene: 10. CDR3 region: CASSSEIGGGDTQYF. The DNA for the CDR3 is TGTGCCAGCAGCTCGGAGATAGGGGGCGGTGATACGCAGTATTTT.